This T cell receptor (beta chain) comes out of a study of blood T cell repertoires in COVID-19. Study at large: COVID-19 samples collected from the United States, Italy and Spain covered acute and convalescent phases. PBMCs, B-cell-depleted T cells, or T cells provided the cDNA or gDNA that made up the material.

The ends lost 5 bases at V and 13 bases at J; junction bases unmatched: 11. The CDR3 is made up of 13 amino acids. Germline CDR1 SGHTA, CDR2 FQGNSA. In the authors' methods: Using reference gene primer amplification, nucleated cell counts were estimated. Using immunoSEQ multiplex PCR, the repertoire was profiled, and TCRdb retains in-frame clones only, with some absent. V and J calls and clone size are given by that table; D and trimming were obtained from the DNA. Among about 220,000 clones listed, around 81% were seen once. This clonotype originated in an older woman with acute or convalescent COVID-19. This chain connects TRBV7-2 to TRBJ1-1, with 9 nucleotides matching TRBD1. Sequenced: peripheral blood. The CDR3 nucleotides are TGTGCCAGCAGCCCTAGTGGGACAGGGTATAGTTTCTTT. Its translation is CASSPSGTGYSFF.